A single sample gave rise to the 27 T cell receptor beta chains below, sequenced in a study of shared clonotypes between healthy human individuals. Method: immunoSEQ multiplex PCR; TCRdb's copy keeps in-frame clones and lacks some. Counted here are 2 million to 2.5 million clones, under 97% occurring once; the ten biggest clones make up roughly 0.13%. The sequencing sample was made of naive CD4+ T cells sorted from blood. Noted subset: CD45RA+ positively selected. These receptors were obtained from a man younger than 35 in good health.

Comments on this clone: Other DNA sequences from this sample encode an identical CDR3 as well. The V gene is TRBV5-1, the J gene TRBJ2-7; D is perhaps TRBD1 (5 bases). The V gene lost 0 bases and the J gene lost 3 bases, with 7 bases spanning the gap. CDR1 and CDR2 from the germline V gene are SGHRS and YFSETQ. CDR3 length equals 13 residues. CDR3: CASSLAGNYEQYF. In DNA form, the CDR3 reads TGCGCCAGCAGCTTGGCAGGGAACTACGAGCAGTACTTC. Full variable domain (outside the CDR3, taken from reference TRBV5-1 and TRBJ2-7): KAGVTQTPRYLIKTRGQQVTLSCSPISGHRSVSWYQQTPGQGLQFLFEYFSETQRNKGNFPGRFSGRQFSNSRSEMNVSTLELGDSALYLCASSLAGNYEQYFGPGTRLTVT.

This clone was seen just once. The rearrangement links TRBV28 to TRBJ2-7; either TRBD1 or TRBD2 may supply D (5 bases each). This CDR3 has 13 amino acids. CDR1 and CDR2 from the germline V gene are MDHEN and SYDVKM. V lost 11 bases, J lost 2 bases, and 16 bases lay in between. The CDR3 sequence is CAGARGRAYEQYF. CDR3 nucleotides: TGTGCCGGGGCTCGGGGACGGGCCTACGAGCAGTACTTC.

The chain combines TRBV4-1 with TRBJ1-6; TRBD1 matches 9 bases. Unmatched junction bases numbered 10, after V lost 6 bases and J lost 10 bases. This CDR3 has 15 residues. From germline, CDR1 is MGHRA and CDR2 YSYEKL. This chain's CDR3 is CASSPLGQGGSPLHF. The CDR3 DNA reads TGCGCCAGCAGTCCCTTGGGACAGGGCGGCTCACCCCTCCACTTT.

The DNA for the CDR3 is TGTGCCAGCAGCCCGACGACAGTGAACACTGAAGCTTTCTTT. Protein product: CASSPTTVNTEAFF. The chain uses TRBV7-8 and TRBJ1-1, with a tentative D call TRBD1 (5 bases). Germline V gene lookup returns CDR1 SGHVS and CDR2 FQNEAQ. The length of the CDR3 is 14 residues. Trimming took 5 bases from V and 0 from J, leaving 10 bases between them.

This chain links TRBV19 with TRBJ2-2; TRBD1 agrees at 8 bases. Looked up from germline, CDR1 is LNHDA and CDR2 is SQIVND (reference sequence). The CDR3 spans 14 residues. The V segment lost 7 bases and the J segment 5 bases; nucleotides outside the gene matches: 6. The DNA for the CDR3 is TGTGCCAGTATCAACAGGGGGTATACCGGGGAGCTGTTTTTT. Amino acids: CASINRGYTGELFF.

The chain carries TRBV27 and TRBJ1-3, with TRBD1 as a possible D gene (6 bases). The CDR3 is 13 amino acids. V gave up 3 bases and J gave up 7 bases, with 10 bases separating them. Germline CDR1 and CDR2: MNHEY and SMNVEV (reference sequence). The CDR3 coding sequence is TGTGCCAGCAGTTTGGGCAGGGGTAACACCATATATTTT. Translating gives CASSLGRGNTIYF.

The rearrangement links TRBV4-2 to TRBJ1-1; D remains unclear. V was pared by 2 bases and J by 0 bases, with 10 bases between. The CDR3 totals 15 residues. The germline V gene has CDR1 LGHNA and CDR2 YNFKEQ. The CDR3 region has the DNA TGTGCCAGCAGCCAATCCCTCACATTGAACACTGAAGCTTTCTTT. Translation: CASSQSLTLNTEAFF.

The chain joins TRBV4-1 to TRBJ2-7, with 8 bases matching TRBD2. CDR3 length: 16 amino acids. Germline CDR1 reads MGHRA; CDR2 reads YSYEKL. Losses at the gene ends were 1 base for V and 3 bases for J; bases not matched to a gene: 8. Here the CDR3 reads CASSQVETSGFYEQYF. The CDR3 DNA reads TGCGCCAGCAGCCAAGTTGAAACTAGCGGATTCTACGAGCAGTACTTC.

This clone showed up just once. The chain combines TRBV10-3 with TRBJ2-5, with D possibly being TRBD2 (5 bases). V was cut by 3 bases and J by 4 bases, with 9 bases left in between. Germline V CDR1 and CDR2: ENHRY, SYGVKD. This CDR3 has 13 amino acids. The CDR3 protein is CAISDGERETQYF. In DNA form, the CDR3 reads TGTGCCATCAGTGATGGGGAGCGAGAGACCCAGTACTTC.

A note on this clone: Other nucleotide sequences from this sample produce the same CDR3. V gene TRBV9 combines with J gene TRBJ2-1; D is possibly TRBD2 (5 bases). Germline CDR1 and CDR2: SGDLS and YYNGEE. The CDR3 extends over 14 amino acids. Trimming left V 2 bases short and J 4 bases short, with 10 bases between. CDR3 loop: CASSVEGSYNEQFF. The CDR3 DNA is TGTGCCAGCAGCGTCGAGGGTTCTTACAATGAGCAGTTCTTC.

This clone has only one observation. This chain links TRBV5-1 with TRBJ2-7; 7 nucleotides line up with TRBD2. With 5 bases clipped from V and 6 bases from J, the junction kept 2 bases outside the gene matches. The CDR3 runs 11 residues. Germline assignment: CDR1 SGHRS and CDR2 YFSETQ. The CDR3: CASSPGGEQYF. Written as DNA, the CDR3 is TGCGCCAGCAGTCCGGGGGGCGAGCAGTACTTC.

This rearrangement joins TRBV18 to TRBJ2-7, with 9 nucleotides matching TRBD1. The CDR3 length is 15 residues. Germline V gene data show CDR1 as KGHSH and CDR2 as LQKENI. V was clipped by 5 bases and J by 4 bases; unmatched bases: 9. CDR3 sequence reads: CASSAPTGGGYEQYF. The CDR3 DNA reads TGTGCCAGCTCAGCCCCGACAGGGGGGGGATACGAGCAGTACTTC.

The chain joins TRBV6-6 to TRBJ1-6; 7 nucleotides agree with TRBD1. The CDR3 covers 14 residues. Germline CDR1 reads MNHNY; CDR2 reads SVGAGI (reference sequence). The V segment lost 6 bases and the J segment 10 bases; nucleotides outside the gene matches: 9. CDR3 coding DNA: TGTGCCAGCAGCCAGACAGGGAGTGACTCACCCCTCCACTTT. Translating it yields CASSQTGSDSPLHF.

CDR3 in amino acids: CASSFGPHRGRYNEQFF. The CDR3 coding sequence is TGTGCCAGCAGTTTTGGCCCTCACAGGGGCAGGTACAATGAGCAGTTCTTC. The V gene is TRBV28, the J gene TRBJ2-1; TRBD1 aligns across 7 bases. V lost 3 bases and J lost 4; bases outside the gene matches: 12. Germline lookup yields CDR1 MDHEN and CDR2 SYDVKM. This CDR3 has 17 residues.

The chain links TRBV10-3 to TRBJ1-1; no firm D call. The CDR3 runs 13 residues. Germline CDR1 ENHRY, CDR2 SYGVKD. Trimming took 3 bases from V and 4 from J, leaving 9 bases between them. Here the CDR3 DNA reads TGTGCCATCAGTGACCTCAGGCGCACTGAAGCTTTCTTT. This sequence encodes CAISDLRRTEAFF.

The chain joins TRBV7-2 to TRBJ1-2; 7 nucleotides align to TRBD1. The CDR3 extends over 14 amino acids. The V gene's germline CDR1 is SGHTA and CDR2 FQGNSA. V lost 3 bases, J lost 7 bases, and 8 bases stayed unmatched. CDR3 sequence: CASSLGSRGAGYTF. CDR3 nucleotide sequence: TGTGCCAGCAGCTTGGGGAGCAGGGGGGCTGGCTACACCTTC.

Details on this clone: Other DNA sequences in the sample encode the same CDR3. This chain connects TRBV5-1 to TRBJ2-7; 10 positions agree with TRBD1. Germline V CDR1 and CDR2: SGHRS, YFSETQ. The V segment lost 4 bases and the J segment 1 base; nucleotides outside the gene matches: 2. CDR3 length equals 14 residues. The CDR3 bases are TGCGCCAGCAGCAGGACAGGGGGATCCTACGAGCAGTACTTC. Amino acid sequence: CASSRTGGSYEQYF.

The chain couples TRBV11-3 to TRBJ2-5, with D perhaps matching TRBD2 (5 bases). This CDR3 region has 12 residues. CDR1 is SGHNT and CDR2 is YENEEA in the germline V gene. V was shortened by 4 bases and J by 9 bases, with 12 bases between the two germline ends. The CDR3 sequence is CASSSPGTPQYF. CDR3 nucleotide sequence: TGTGCCAGCAGCTCCCCGGGAACCCCCCAGTACTTC. The full variable domain, completed using reference TRBV11-3 and TRBJ2-5, is EAGVVQSPRYKIIEKKQPVAFWCNPISGHNTLYWYLQNLGQGPELLIRYENEEAVDDSQLPKDRFSAERLKGVDSTLKIQPAELGDSAVYLCASSSPGTPQYFGPGTRLLVL.

This chain connects TRBV10-3 to TRBJ1-1; tentative D call: TRBD1 (5 bases). CDR1 and CDR2 from the germline V gene are ENHRY and SYGVKD. V lost 8 bases to trimming and J lost 0 bases, with 10 bases between them. The CDR3 spans 13 residues. The chain's CDR3 is CAIHDSLNTEAFF. The DNA for the CDR3 is TGTGCCATCCATGACAGCTTGAACACTGAAGCTTTCTTT.

The V gene is TRBV5-4, the J gene TRBJ1-2, with D unresolved. Trimming pared 0 bases from V and 4 bases from J, leaving 7 bases between. There are 13 residues in the CDR3. CDR1 and CDR2 from the germline V gene are SGHNT and YYREEE (reference sequence). CDR3 sequence reads: CASSLEPTYGYTF. The CDR3 region has the DNA TGTGCCAGCAGCTTGGAGCCAACCTATGGCTACACCTTC.

The V call is TRBV4-2, the J call TRBJ2-2; 7 nucleotides match TRBD2. CDR1 is LGHNA, CDR2 YNFKEQ, per germline. J lost 0 bases, V lost 0 bases, and 4 bases had no gene match. The CDR3 runs to 17 residues. The CDR3 nucleotides are TGTGCCAGCAGCCAAGACCCCGGGACTACGAACACCGGGGAGCTGTTTTTT. It encodes CASSQDPGTTNTGELFF.

The chain is built from TRBV6-6 and TRBJ1-3; possibly TRBD1 for D (6 bases). The CDR3 sequence is 15 residues long. Germline assignment: CDR1 MNHNY and CDR2 SVGAGI (reference sequence). V was trimmed by 6 bases and J by 0 bases, leaving 12 bases between them. The CDR3 region is CASSQQGPSGNTIYF. The CDR3 coding sequence is TGTGCCAGCAGCCAACAGGGTCCCTCTGGAAACACCATATATTTT.

The chain recombines TRBV4-1 with TRBJ2-3; 10 bases are a match to TRBD2. From germline, CDR1 is MGHRA and CDR2 YSYEKL. V gave up 3 bases and J gave up 14 bases; unmatched junction bases: 11. This CDR3 has 14 amino acids. CDR3: CASSQALAAGGVYF. The CDR3 nucleotides read TGCGCCAGCAGCCAGGCCCTTGCAGCGGGGGGGGTGTATTTT.

This chain uses TRBV2 with TRBJ1-1, with unresolved D. CDR3 length: 13 amino acids. Trimming took off 2 bases at V and 3 bases at J, with 7 bases between the two ends. Germline V gene sequence: CDR1 SNHLY, CDR2 FYNNEI. The DNA for the CDR3 is TGTGCCAGCAGTGAACAGAGTTACACTGAAGCTTTCTTT. Its protein product is CASSEQSYTEAFF.

In its sample, this clone was seen once. This sequence joins TRBV2 and TRBJ1-1; 9 positions agree with TRBD1. CDR1 SNHLY and CDR2 FYNNEI come from the germline V gene. The CDR3 has 14 amino acids. V dropped 3 bases and J dropped 3; count of bases not matched to a gene: 2. Here the CDR3 DNA reads TGTGCCAGCAGTGATTGGGACAGGGACACTGAAGCTTTCTTT. It is translated as CASSDWDRDTEAFF.

The chain employs TRBV6-6 and TRBJ1-2, with 12 bases that match TRBD1. The CDR3 consists of 15 residues. The ends lost 6 bases at V and 5 bases at J; junction bases unmatched: 7. The germline CDR1 and CDR2 sequences are MNHNY and SVGAGI (reference sequence). The chain's CDR3 is CASSGRDRGLYGYTF. The CDR3 DNA sequence: TGTGCCAGCAGCGGCCGGGACAGGGGGCTTTATGGCTACACCTTC.

The chain uses TRBV5-1 and TRBJ2-3; D is unclear. Germline CDR1 reads SGHRS; CDR2 reads YFSETQ. The V and J ends lost 5 bases and 4 bases respectively, with 14 bases between them. CDR3 length: 14 residues. CDR3 loop: CASRRAPGADTQYF. CDR3 nucleotide sequence: TGCGCCAGCAGACGAGCGCCTGGTGCAGATACGCAGTATTTT.